This TCR beta chain was identified in a study of T-cell memory formation after mild COVID-19. There are a few counts of this clonotype. Antigen: not known. General study points: In pre-infection memory, a portion of responding clones appeared, which suggested that cross-reactive memory joined. Whereas later expanders leaned CD4+, clones contracting day 15 to 85 showed a balanced CD4/CD8 makeup.

Trimming cost V 6 bases and J 6 bases, with 21 bases left between them. Germline values: CDR1 DFQATT, CDR2 SNEGSKA (reference sequence). The CDR3 has 14 amino acids. TCRdb independently ran MiXCR on the 5' RACE reads; one entry per CDR3 protein. The sample contains 300,000 to 400,000 distinct CDR3 sequences, about 15% of which appear only once. The origin of this receptor is a man younger than 30 who had mild COVID-19 (a few samples of this study predate the infection). Cell type and time point are not known. The sequenced material came from PBMCs or a T cell subset sorted from them (not recorded which). The genes are TRBV20-1 and TRBJ2-7; D is ambiguous. CDR3 region: CSAETGNWVSEQYF. Written as DNA, the CDR3 is TGCAGTGCAGAGACTGGTAATTGGGTCTCCGAGCAGTACTTC.